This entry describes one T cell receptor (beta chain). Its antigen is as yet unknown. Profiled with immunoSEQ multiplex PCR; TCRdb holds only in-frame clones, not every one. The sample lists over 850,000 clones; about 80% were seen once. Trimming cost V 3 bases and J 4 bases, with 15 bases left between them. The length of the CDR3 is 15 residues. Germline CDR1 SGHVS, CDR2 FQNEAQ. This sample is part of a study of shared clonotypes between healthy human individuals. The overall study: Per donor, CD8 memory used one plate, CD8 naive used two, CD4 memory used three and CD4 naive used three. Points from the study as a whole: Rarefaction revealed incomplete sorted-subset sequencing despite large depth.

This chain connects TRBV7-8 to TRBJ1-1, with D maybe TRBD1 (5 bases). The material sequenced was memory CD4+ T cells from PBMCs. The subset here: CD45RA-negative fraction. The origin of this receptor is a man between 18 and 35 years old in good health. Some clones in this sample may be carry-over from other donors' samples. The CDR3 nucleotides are TGTGCCAGCAGCTTGGGGCGGTTTGTATCCACTGAAGCTTTCTTT. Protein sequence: CASSLGRFVSTEAFF.